The entry that follows covers one T cell receptor beta chain sequence. Clones were sequenced by immunoSEQ multiplex PCR, and TCRdb holds only the in-frame ones, with some missing. The table records about 60,000 clones, about 90% of them present only once. Germline CDR1 and CDR2: SQVTM and ANQGSEA. This CDR3 has 19 amino acids. The J segment lost 7 bases and the V segment lost 5 bases, leaving 19 bases of the junction unmatched. The sample belongs to a study of OX40 agonist ivuxolimab in advanced cancers. Study-level information: With ivuxolimab, an agonistic anti-OX40 (CD134) antibody, patients were treated. Ivuxolimab was delivered to patients intravenously every 2 weeks at doses spanning 0.01 to 10 mg/kg. Averaging around 60 years in age, with a range of 23 to 79, the cohort was 65% to 90% male. Partial responses, seen in three patients, involved one hepatocellular carcinoma and two cutaneous melanomas.

V usage is TRBV29-1 and J usage is TRBJ2-1; 14 positions match TRBD2. The sequence derives from an adult with an advanced solid tumor such as melanoma, head and neck, liver or kidney cancer. The sequences come from CD4+ or CD8+ T cells sorted from blood, collected in a trial of the OX40 agonist ivuxolimab. This CDR3 is CSVSPGTSGRESLRNEQFF. The CDR3 bases are TGCAGCGTTTCCCCCGGGACTAGCGGGAGAGAGTCCCTGCGTAATGAGCAGTTCTTC.